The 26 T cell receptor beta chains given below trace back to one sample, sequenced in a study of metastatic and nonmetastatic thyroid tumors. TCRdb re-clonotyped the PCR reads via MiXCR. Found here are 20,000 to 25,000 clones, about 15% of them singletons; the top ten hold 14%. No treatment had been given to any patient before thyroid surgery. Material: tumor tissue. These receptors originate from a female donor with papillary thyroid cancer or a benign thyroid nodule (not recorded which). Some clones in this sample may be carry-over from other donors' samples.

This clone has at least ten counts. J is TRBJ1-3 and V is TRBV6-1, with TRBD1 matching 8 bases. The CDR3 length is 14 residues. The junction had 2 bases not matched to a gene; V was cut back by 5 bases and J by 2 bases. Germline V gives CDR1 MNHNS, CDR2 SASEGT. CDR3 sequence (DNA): TGTGCCAGCAGTTCGACAGGGGCTGGAAACACCATATATTTT. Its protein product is CASSSTGAGNTIYF.

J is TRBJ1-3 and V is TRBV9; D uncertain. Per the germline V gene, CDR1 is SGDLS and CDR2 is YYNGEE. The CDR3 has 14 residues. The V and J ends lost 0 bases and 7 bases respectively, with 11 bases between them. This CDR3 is CASSVDPKGNTIYF. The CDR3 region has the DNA TGTGCCAGCAGCGTAGACCCTAAGGGCAACACCATATATTTT.

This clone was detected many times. CDR3 region: CASSLGDSSYNEQFF. The DNA of the CDR3 is TGTGCCAGCAGTTTGGGAGACAGCTCCTACAATGAGCAGTTCTTC. The rearrangement joins TRBV12-3 or TRBV12-4 to TRBJ2-1, with D perhaps matching TRBD1 or TRBD2 (5 bases each). The V end lost 3 bases, the J end lost 0 bases, and 9 bases lay between the germline ends. The CDR3 sequence is 15 residues long.

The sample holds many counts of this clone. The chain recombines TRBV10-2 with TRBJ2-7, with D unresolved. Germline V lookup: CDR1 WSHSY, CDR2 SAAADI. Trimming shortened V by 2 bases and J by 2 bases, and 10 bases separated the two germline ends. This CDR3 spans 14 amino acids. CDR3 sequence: CASSEKLPPYEQYF. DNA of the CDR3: TGCGCCAGCAGTGAGAAACTACCGCCCTACGAGCAGTACTTC.

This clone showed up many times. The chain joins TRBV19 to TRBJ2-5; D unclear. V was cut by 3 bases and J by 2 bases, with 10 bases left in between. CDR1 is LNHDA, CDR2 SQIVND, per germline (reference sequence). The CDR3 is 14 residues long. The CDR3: CASSIKAPQETQYF. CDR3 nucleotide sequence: TGTGCCAGTAGTATTAAGGCGCCTCAAGAGACCCAGTACTTC.

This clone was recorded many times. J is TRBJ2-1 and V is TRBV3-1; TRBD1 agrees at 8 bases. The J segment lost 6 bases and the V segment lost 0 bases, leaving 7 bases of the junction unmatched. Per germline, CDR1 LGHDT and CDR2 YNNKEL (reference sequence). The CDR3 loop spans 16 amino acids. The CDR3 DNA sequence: TGTGCCAGCAGCCAAGAGGGGCAGGGGGCTAGCAATGAGCAGTTCTTC. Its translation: CASSQEGQGASNEQFF.

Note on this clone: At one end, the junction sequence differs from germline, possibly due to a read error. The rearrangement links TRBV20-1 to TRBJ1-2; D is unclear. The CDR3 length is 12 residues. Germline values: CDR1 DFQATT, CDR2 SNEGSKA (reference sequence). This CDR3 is CSASLPPRTLHF. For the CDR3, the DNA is TGCAGTGCTAGCCTCCCGCCTCGCACTCTCCACTTC.

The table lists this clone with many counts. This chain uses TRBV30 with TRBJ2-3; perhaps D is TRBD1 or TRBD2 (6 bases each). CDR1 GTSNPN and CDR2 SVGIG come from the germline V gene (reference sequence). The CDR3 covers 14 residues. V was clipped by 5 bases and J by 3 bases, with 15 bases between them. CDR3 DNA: TGTGCCTGGGTAGCGGAGGGGGGTACAGATACGCAGTATTTT. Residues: CAWVAEGGTDTQYF.

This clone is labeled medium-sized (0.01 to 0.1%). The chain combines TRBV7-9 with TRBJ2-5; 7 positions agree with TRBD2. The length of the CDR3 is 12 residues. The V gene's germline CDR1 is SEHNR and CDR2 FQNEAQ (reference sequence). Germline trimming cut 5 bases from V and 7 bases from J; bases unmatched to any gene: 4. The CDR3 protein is CASSGRGGTQYF. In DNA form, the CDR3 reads TGTGCCAGCAGCGGGAGGGGTGGGACCCAGTACTTC.

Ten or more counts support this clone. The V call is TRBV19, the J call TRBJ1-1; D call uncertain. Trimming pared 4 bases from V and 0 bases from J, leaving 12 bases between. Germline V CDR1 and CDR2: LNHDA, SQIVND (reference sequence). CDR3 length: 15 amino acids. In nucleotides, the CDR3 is TGTGCCAGTAGTAAAGGCAGCTACATGAACACTGAAGCTTTCTTT. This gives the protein CASSKGSYMNTEAFF.

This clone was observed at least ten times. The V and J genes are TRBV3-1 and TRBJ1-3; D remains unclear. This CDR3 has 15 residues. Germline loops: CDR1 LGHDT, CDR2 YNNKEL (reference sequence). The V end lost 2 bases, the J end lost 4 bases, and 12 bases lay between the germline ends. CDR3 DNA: TGTGCCAGCAGCCAACACGTCGGGTACGGAAACACCATATATTTT. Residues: CASSQHVGYGNTIYF.

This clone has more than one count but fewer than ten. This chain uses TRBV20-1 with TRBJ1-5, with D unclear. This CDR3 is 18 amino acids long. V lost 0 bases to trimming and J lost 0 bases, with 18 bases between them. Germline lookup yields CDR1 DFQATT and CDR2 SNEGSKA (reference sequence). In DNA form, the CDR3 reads TGCAGTGCTAGAGATGGTCAGCCGCCGAATTATAGCAATCAGCCCCAGCATTTT. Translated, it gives CSARDGQPPNYSNQPQHF.

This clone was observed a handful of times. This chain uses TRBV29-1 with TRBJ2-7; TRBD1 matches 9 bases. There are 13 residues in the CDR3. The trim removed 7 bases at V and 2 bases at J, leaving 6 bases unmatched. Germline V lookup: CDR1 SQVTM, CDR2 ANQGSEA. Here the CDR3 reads CSAGQGYPYEQYF. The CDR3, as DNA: TGCAGCGCAGGACAGGGGTATCCCTACGAGCAGTACTTC.

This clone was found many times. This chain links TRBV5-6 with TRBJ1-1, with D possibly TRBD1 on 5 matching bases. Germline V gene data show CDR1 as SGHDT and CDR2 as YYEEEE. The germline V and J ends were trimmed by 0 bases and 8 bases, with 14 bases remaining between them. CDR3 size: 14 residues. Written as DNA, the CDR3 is TGTGCCAGCAGCTTGGTCATTCCAGGGACCGAAGCTTTCTTT. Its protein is CASSLVIPGTEAFF.

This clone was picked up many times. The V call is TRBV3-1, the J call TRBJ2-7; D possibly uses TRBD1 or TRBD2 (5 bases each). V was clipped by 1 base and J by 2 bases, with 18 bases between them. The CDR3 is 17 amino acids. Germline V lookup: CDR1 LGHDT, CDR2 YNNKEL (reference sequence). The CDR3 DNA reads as TGTGCCAGCAGCCAAGGATCGGGGAACAGGTACCCCTACGAGCAGTACTTC. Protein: CASSQGSGNRYPYEQYF.

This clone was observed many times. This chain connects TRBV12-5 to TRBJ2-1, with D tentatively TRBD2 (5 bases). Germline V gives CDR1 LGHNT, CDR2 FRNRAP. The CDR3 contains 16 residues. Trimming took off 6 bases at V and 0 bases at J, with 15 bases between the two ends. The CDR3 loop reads CASGPQLRASYNEQFF. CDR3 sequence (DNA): TGTGCTAGTGGCCCCCAGCTGAGGGCCTCCTACAATGAGCAGTTCTTC. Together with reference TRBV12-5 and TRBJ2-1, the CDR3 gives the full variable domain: DARVTQTPRHKVTEMGQEVTMRCQPILGHNTVFWYRQTMMQGLELLAYFRNRAPLDDSGMPKDRFSAEMPDATLATLKIQPSEPRDSAVYFCASGPQLRASYNEQFFGPGTRLTVL.

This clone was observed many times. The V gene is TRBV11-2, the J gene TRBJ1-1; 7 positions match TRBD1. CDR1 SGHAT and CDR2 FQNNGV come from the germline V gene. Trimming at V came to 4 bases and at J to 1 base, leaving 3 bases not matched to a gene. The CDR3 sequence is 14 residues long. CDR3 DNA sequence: TGTGCCAGCAGCTCGTACAGGGGGAACACTGAAGCTTTCTTT. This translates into CASSSYRGNTEAFF. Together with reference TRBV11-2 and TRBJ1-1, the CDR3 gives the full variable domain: EAGVAQSPRYKIIEKRQSVAFWCNPISGHATLYWYQQILGQGPKLLIQFQNNGVVDDSQLPKDRFSAERLKGVDSTLKIQPAKLEDSAVYLCASSSYRGNTEAFFGQGTRLTVV.

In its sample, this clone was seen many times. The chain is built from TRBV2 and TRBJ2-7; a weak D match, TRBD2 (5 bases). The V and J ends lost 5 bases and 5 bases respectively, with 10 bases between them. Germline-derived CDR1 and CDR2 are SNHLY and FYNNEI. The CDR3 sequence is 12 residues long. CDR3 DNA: TGTGCCAGCAGTTACACGGAGGACGAGCAGTACTTC. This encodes CASSYTEDEQYF. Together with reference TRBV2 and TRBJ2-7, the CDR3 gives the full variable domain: EPEVTQTPSHQVTQMGQEVILRCVPISNHLYFYWYRQILGQKVEFLVSFYNNEISEKSEIFDDQFSVERPDGSNFTLKIRSTKLEDSAMYFCASSYTEDEQYFGPGTRLTVT.

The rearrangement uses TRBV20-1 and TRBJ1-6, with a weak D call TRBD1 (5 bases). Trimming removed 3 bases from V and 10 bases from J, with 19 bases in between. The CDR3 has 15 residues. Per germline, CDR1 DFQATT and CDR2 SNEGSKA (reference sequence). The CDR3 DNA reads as TGCAGTGCTAGTCCCCTAGGGGTAGCGGGCTCACCCCTCCACTTT. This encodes CSASPLGVAGSPLHF.

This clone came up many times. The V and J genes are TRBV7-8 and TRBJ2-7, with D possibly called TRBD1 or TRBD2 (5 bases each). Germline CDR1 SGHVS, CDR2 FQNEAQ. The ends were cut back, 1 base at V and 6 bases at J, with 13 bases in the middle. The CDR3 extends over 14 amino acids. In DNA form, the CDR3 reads TGTGCCAGCAGCTTAGGGGGAGACAGTTCCGAGCAGTACTTC. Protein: CASSLGGDSSEQYF.

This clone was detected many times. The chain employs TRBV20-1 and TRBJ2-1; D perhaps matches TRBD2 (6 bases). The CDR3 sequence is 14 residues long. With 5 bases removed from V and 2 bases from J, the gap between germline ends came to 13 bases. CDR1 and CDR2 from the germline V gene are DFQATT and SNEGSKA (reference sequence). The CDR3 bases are TGCAGTGCTCGGGAGAGGAGCACCTACAATGAGCAGTTCTTC. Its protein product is CSARERSTYNEQFF.

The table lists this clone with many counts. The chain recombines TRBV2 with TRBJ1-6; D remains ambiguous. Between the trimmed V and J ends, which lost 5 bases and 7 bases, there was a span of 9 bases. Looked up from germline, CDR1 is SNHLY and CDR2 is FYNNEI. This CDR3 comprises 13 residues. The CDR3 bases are TGTGCCAGCAGTACGACACTAAATTCACCCCTCCACTTT. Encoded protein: CASSTTLNSPLHF. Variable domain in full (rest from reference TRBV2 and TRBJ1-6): EPEVTQTPSHQVTQMGQEVILRCVPISNHLYFYWYRQILGQKVEFLVSFYNNEISEKSEIFDDQFSVERPDGSNFTLKIRSTKLEDSAMYFCASSTTLNSPLHFGNGTRLTVT.

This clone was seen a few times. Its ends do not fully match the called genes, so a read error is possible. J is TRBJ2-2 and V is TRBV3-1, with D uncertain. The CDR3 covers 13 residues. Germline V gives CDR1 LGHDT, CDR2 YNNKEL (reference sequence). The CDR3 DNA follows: TGCGCCAGCAGCCTCCCTAACACCGGGGAGCTGTTTTTT. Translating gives CASSLPNTGELFF.

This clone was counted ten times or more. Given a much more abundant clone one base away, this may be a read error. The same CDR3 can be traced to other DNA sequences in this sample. The CDR3 sequence: CASSFTAGRDTQYF. The CDR3 DNA follows: TGTGCCAGCAGCTTTACAGCGGGACGAGATACACAGTATTTT. This chain connects TRBV7-9 to TRBJ2-3, with TRBD2 identical over 7 bases. The CDR3 totals 14 residues. Germline V gene lookup returns CDR1 SEHNR and CDR2 FQNEAQ (reference sequence).

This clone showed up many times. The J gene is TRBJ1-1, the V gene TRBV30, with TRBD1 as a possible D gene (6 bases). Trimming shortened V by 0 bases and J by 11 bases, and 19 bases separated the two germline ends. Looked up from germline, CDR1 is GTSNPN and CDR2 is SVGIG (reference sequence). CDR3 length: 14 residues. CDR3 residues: CAWSVGGQGRVAFF. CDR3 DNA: TGTGCCTGGAGTGTAGGTGGGCAGGGGAGAGTCGCTTTCTTT.

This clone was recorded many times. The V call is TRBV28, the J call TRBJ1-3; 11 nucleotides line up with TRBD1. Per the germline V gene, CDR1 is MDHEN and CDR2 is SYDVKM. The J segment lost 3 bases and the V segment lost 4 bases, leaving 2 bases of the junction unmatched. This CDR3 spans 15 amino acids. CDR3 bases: TGTGCCAGCAGTTGGGACAGGGGGTATGGAAACACCATATATTTT. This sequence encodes CASSWDRGYGNTIYF.